A single sample is the source of the 24 T cell receptor beta chains below, sequenced in a study of T cell responses to AZD1222 COVID-19 vaccine (TCRdb year 2021). The time point label corresponds to: baseline before first vaccination. Libraries came from the immunoSEQ multiplex PCR assay. Here the immuneACCESS table is served through TCRdb, limited to in-frame sequences with V and J called. Missing clones are a known gap in these copies; in checked studies unresolved V genes cover under half, and the rest lacks a known reason. The sample table contains 150,000 to 200,000 clones; only one count was recorded for around nine tenths of them. The top ten hold less than 6.5% of the sample. Specimen: peripheral blood, collected on day 0 of AZD1222 vaccination. Every receptor here comes from an adult in good health.

This clone was seen more than once but under ten times. In DNA form, the CDR3 reads TGTGCCAGCAGTAAGCCTTCTCAGTACGAGCAGTACTTC. Translating it yields CASSKPSQYEQYF. This chain uses TRBV12-3 or TRBV12-4 with TRBJ2-7; D is unclear. CDR3 length: 13 amino acids. Trimming removed 5 bases at V and 4 bases at J, with 12 bases between.

This clone was observed a single time. The V call is TRBV4-1, the J call TRBJ2-5; a weak D match, TRBD2 (6 bases). V was clipped by 0 bases and J by 5 bases, with 13 bases between them. The CDR3 loop spans 15 amino acids. The germline V gene has CDR1 MGHRA and CDR2 YSYEKL. DNA of the CDR3: TGCGCCAGCAGCCAAGATCCCCCGGGGAGGGAGACCCAGTACTTC. As protein: CASSQDPPGRETQYF.

This clone was observed a handful of times. V gene TRBV5-6 combines with J gene TRBJ2-7, with D uncertain. The CDR3 runs to 11 residues. Trimming shortened V by 3 bases and J by 3 bases, and 4 bases separated the two germline ends. Germline V CDR1 and CDR2: SGHDT, YYEEEE. Written as DNA, the CDR3 is TGTGCCAGCAGCTCGAACTACGAGCAGTACTTC. It encodes CASSSNYEQYF.

The V call is TRBV13, the J call TRBJ2-7; D remains unclear. Per the germline V gene, CDR1 is PRHDT and CDR2 is FYEKMQ (reference sequence). The CDR3 is made up of 14 amino acids. Trimming cost V 1 base and J 6 bases, with 13 bases left between them. The DNA of the CDR3 is TGTGCCAGCAGCTTAGCGACCTCCGAGGCCGAGCAGTACTTC. Translation gives CASSLATSEAEQYF.

This clone was counted between two and nine times. The chain employs TRBV19 and TRBJ2-2; either TRBD1 or TRBD2 may fit D (6 bases each). The germline CDR1 and CDR2 sequences are LNHDA and SQIVND (reference sequence). This CDR3 region has 14 residues. Trimming cost V 11 bases and J 3 bases, with 16 bases left between them. CDR3 sequence (DNA): TGTGCCTCTTCCCGGGGGCCGGACACCGGGGAGCTGTTTTTT. It codes for CASSRGPDTGELFF.

The chain uses TRBV30 and TRBJ1-5, with TRBD1 as a possible D gene (5 bases). The CDR3 spans 13 residues. CDR1 and CDR2 from the germline V gene are GTSNPN and SVGIG (reference sequence). The V end lost 4 bases, the J end lost 5 bases, and 12 bases lay between the germline ends. Here the CDR3 DNA reads TGTGCCTGGACCCCAGGGACGGATCAGCCCCAGCATTTT. Encoded protein: CAWTPGTDQPQHF.

The rearrangement uses TRBV7-6 and TRBJ1-5; D is possibly TRBD1 (5 bases). Per germline, CDR1 SGHVS and CDR2 FNYEAQ. CDR3 size: 16 residues. Trimming left V 3 bases short and J 2 bases short, with 14 bases between. This CDR3 is CASSFGGDQRNQPQHF. DNA for the CDR3: TGTGCCAGCAGCTTCGGGGGGGATCAGCGCAATCAGCCCCAGCATTTT.

The chain carries TRBV29-1 and TRBJ1-2; a possible D gene is TRBD1 (6 bases). Germline V gene lookup returns CDR1 SQVTM and CDR2 ANQGSEA. V lost 0 bases, J lost 8 bases, and 10 bases lay in between. This CDR3 spans 12 amino acids. CDR3 DNA sequence: TGCAGCGTTGAAGAAGGGACACGAGGCTACACCTTC. This encodes CSVEEGTRGYTF.

This chain's CDR3 is CASVRGDTEAFF. CDR3 DNA: TGTGCCAGCGTCCGAGGGGACACTGAAGCTTTCTTT. The V call is TRBV6-5, the J call TRBJ1-1; possible D gene TRBD1, 5 bases. Germline V CDR1 and CDR2: MNHEY, SVGAGI. The V end was cut by 8 bases, the J end by 3 bases, with 10 bases between. The length of the CDR3 is 12 residues.

The chain recombines TRBV28 with TRBJ1-1; maybe TRBD1 (5 bases). Trimming removed 2 bases at V and 4 bases at J, with 14 bases between. The length of the CDR3 is 15 residues. Looked up from germline, CDR1 is MDHEN and CDR2 is SYDVKM. The CDR3 loop is CASSLTVAGGTEAFF. The CDR3 coding sequence is TGTGCCAGCAGTTTAACTGTTGCGGGGGGCACTGAAGCTTTCTTT.

This chain uses TRBV11-3 with TRBJ1-1; 10 bases agree with TRBD1. J lost 0 bases, V lost 1 base, and 11 bases had no gene match. The CDR3 contains 19 residues. CDR1 SGHNT and CDR2 YENEEA come from the germline V gene. CDR3 sequence: CASSLVAGRDRGMNTEAFF. DNA for the CDR3: TGTGCCAGCAGCTTAGTAGCAGGCCGGGACAGGGGAATGAACACTGAAGCTTTCTTT.

The V gene is TRBV7-9, the J gene TRBJ2-7; no firm D call. The V gene's germline CDR1 is SEHNR and CDR2 FQNEAQ (reference sequence). Between the trimmed V and J ends, which lost 2 bases and 5 bases, there was a span of 16 bases. This CDR3 region has 15 residues. The CDR3 DNA follows: TGTGCCAGCAGCTTAATATCGGGCAGGTCCCACGAGCAGTACTTC. Translating it yields CASSLISGRSHEQYF.

In DNA, the CDR3 is TGTGCCAGCAGTTATAGGGGGAACGAGCAGTACTTC. Translating gives CASSYRGNEQYF. V usage is TRBV6-2 or TRBV6-3 and J usage is TRBJ2-7, with D maybe TRBD1 (6 bases). The V gene's germline CDR1 is MNHEY and CDR2 SVGEGT. V shed 3 bases and J shed 5 bases, with 8 bases lying between them. The CDR3 is 12 residues long.

This clone appeared a single time. This chain connects TRBV15 to TRBJ1-1; TRBD1 might be the D (5 bases). The CDR3 spans 17 residues. The germline V gene has CDR1 LNHNV and CDR2 YYDKDF (reference sequence). Deletions cut 7 bases from V and 5 bases from J, with 26 bases between. The CDR3 is CATMSARELLLRTEAFF. As DNA, the CDR3 is TGTGCCACCATGTCGGCCAGGGAGCTATTACTGAGGACTGAAGCTTTCTTT.

CDR3 amino acids: CASSYSEQGNTIYF. CDR3 nucleotide sequence: TGTGCCAGCAGTTACTCCGAACAGGGAAACACCATATATTTT. This rearrangement joins TRBV6-5 to TRBJ1-3; no reliable D call. CDR3 length: 14 amino acids. The germline V gene encodes CDR1 MNHEY and CDR2 SVGAGI. Trimming pared 0 bases from V and 4 bases from J, leaving 7 bases between.

The chain links TRBV10-3 to TRBJ2-2; 7 bases map to TRBD1. Germline CDR1 and CDR2: ENHRY and SYGVKD. The length of the CDR3 is 13 residues. V shed 6 bases and J 2 bases; nucleotides not matched to a gene: 0. The chain's CDR3 is CAIRGGNTGELFF. The CDR3 region has the DNA TGTGCCATCAGAGGGGGCAACACCGGGGAGCTGTTTTTT.

The rearrangement uses TRBV11-1 and TRBJ2-7, with 10 bases matching TRBD1. With 5 bases clipped from V and 3 bases from J, the junction kept 4 bases outside the gene matches. Per germline, CDR1 SGHAT and CDR2 FQDESV (reference sequence). CDR3 length: 14 amino acids. CDR3 DNA: TGTGCCAGCAGCCCTCGGGACAGGGGCTACGAGCAGTACTTC. This encodes CASSPRDRGYEQYF.

The chain recombines TRBV5-1 with TRBJ2-5; D possibly matches TRBD1 or TRBD2 (6 bases each). This CDR3 region has 16 residues. Trimming pared 0 bases from V and 4 bases from J, leaving 16 bases between. Germline V lookup: CDR1 SGHRS, CDR2 YFSETQ. The CDR3 protein is CASSLENIGGRETQYF. The CDR3 DNA reads TGCGCCAGCAGCTTGGAAAATATTGGGGGGCGAGAGACCCAGTACTTC.

The CDR3 sequence is CASSSGLGGYEQFF. The CDR3 bases are TGTGCCAGCAGCTCTGGACTAGGTGGGTATGAGCAGTTCTTC. The chain couples TRBV7-9 to TRBJ2-1; 7 positions match TRBD2. V trimming: 4 bases; J trimming: 8 bases; junction bases outside the gene matches: 8. Germline assignment: CDR1 SEHNR and CDR2 FQNEAQ (reference sequence). The CDR3 sequence is 14 residues long.

A few counts support this clone. The J gene is TRBJ2-4, the V gene TRBV29-1; no firm D call. Trimming took 5 bases from V and 0 from J, leaving 11 bases between them. This CDR3 spans 14 amino acids. Germline V CDR1 and CDR2: SQVTM, ANQGSEA. CDR3 in amino acids: CSVRETLAKNIQYF. The CDR3 DNA sequence: TGCAGCGTTCGCGAGACGTTAGCCAAAAACATTCAGTACTTC.

This clone was picked up one time. The gene calls are TRBV5-1 and TRBJ1-2; 7 bases are a match to TRBD1. This CDR3 spans 16 amino acids. After removal of 0 bases from V and 4 bases from J, the junction contained 9 bases not matched to a gene. Germline lookup yields CDR1 SGHRS and CDR2 YFSETQ. As DNA, the CDR3 is TGCGCCAGCAGCTTGGAGGGACAGACTCAAAGCTATGGCTACACCTTC. Its protein product is CASSLEGQTQSYGYTF.

The rearrangement uses TRBV6-5 and TRBJ2-5, with D tentatively TRBD1 or TRBD2 (5 bases each). The CDR3 contains 13 residues. V was clipped by 10 bases and J by 9 bases, with 21 bases between them. CDR1 and CDR2 (germline): MNHEY, SVGAGI. In nucleotides, the CDR3 is TGTGCCATCTCCCCCGGGACGGGTCGGGCCCAGTACTTC. Protein sequence: CAISPGTGRAQYF.

The DNA for the CDR3 is TGTGCCAGCAGCTTAAGCGGGGGGACAGGGTATGGCTACACCTTC. As protein: CASSLSGGTGYGYTF. The J gene is TRBJ1-2, the V gene TRBV7-9, with 9 bases aligning to TRBD1. This CDR3 spans 15 amino acids. CDR1 is SEHNR, CDR2 FQNEAQ, per germline (reference sequence). The ends lost 2 bases at V and 5 bases at J; junction bases unmatched: 6.

The rearrangement links TRBV4-3 to TRBJ2-5, with D perhaps being TRBD1 or TRBD2 (7 bases each). Looked up from germline, CDR1 is LGHNA and CDR2 is YSLEER. V was trimmed by 4 bases and J by 5 bases, leaving 17 bases between them. This CDR3 is 15 amino acids long. Here the CDR3 DNA reads TGCGCCAGCAGCCCCTATCAGGGGGGGTACGAGACCCAGTACTTC. It translates to CASSPYQGGYETQYF.